This is a list of T cell receptor beta chains from one sample in a study of cytotoxic CD8 clonotypes in ibrutinib-treated CLL. Here immunoSEQ multiplex PCR was the method, and the copy in TCRdb shows in-frame clones only, minus some. In the table there are more than 140,000 clones, roughly 80% of which are singletons. Sample: PBMCs, taken after 12 months of ibrutinib treatment. These receptors were collected from a human donor with chronic lymphocytic leukemia. Each CDR3 is given with its conserved first and last residue. A D gene is named only where the DNA matches it firmly. The size of a clone is reported for some rows only, either as once, few or many, or as a class for expanded clones.

D gene: NA
clone size: NA
J gene: TRBJ1-4
V gene: TRBV2
CDR3 protein: CASSDGNEKLFF
CDR3 DNA: TGTGCCAGCAGTGATGGTAATGAAAAACTGTTTTTT

D gene: NA
clone size: NA
J gene: TRBJ1-1
V gene: TRBV11-1
CDR3 protein: CAASKQADNTEAFF
CDR3 DNA: TGTGCCGCGAGTAAACAGGCCGATAACACTGAAGCTTTCTTT

D gene: NA
clone size: NA
J gene: TRBJ1-1
V gene: TRBV28
CDR3 protein: CASSLYGNTEAFF
CDR3 DNA: TGTGCCAGCAGCTTATATGGGAACACTGAAGCTTTCTTT

D gene: NA
clone size: NA
J gene: TRBJ2-7
V gene: TRBV7-2
CDR3 protein: CASSLGGPDEQYF
CDR3 DNA: TGTGCCAGCAGCTTAGGGGGGCCCGACGAGCAGTACTTC

D gene: TRBD2
clone size: few
J gene: TRBJ2-2
V gene: TRBV7-2
CDR3 protein: CASSRGTSVDGELFF
CDR3 DNA: TGTGCCAGCAGCCGAGGGACTAGCGTTGACGGGGAGCTGTTTTTT

D gene: NA
clone size: once
J gene: TRBJ2-7
V gene: TRBV28
CDR3 protein: CASSSLRGLGQYF
CDR3 DNA: TGTGCCAGCAGTTCGCTCCGGGGGCTAGGGCAGTACTTC

D gene: TRBD1
clone size: NA
J gene: TRBJ2-1
V gene: TRBV5-4
CDR3 protein: CASSLLGQGNNEQFF
CDR3 DNA: TGTGCCAGCAGCTTGTTGGGACAGGGGAACAATGAGCAGTTCTTC

D gene: NA
clone size: once
J gene: TRBJ2-7
V gene: TRBV19
CDR3 protein: CASIGRAGREQYF
CDR3 DNA: TGTGCCAGTATAGGTCGGGCAGGGCGGGAGCAGTACTTC

D gene: TRBD2
clone size: NA
J gene: TRBJ2-1
V gene: TRBV27
CDR3 protein: CASSIAGVNYNEQFF
CDR3 DNA: TGTGCCAGCAGTATAGCGGGAGTAAATTACAATGAGCAGTTCTTC

D gene: TRBD1
clone size: NA
J gene: TRBJ2-7
V gene: TRBV6-5
CDR3 protein: CASSYSWTGSSYEQYF
CDR3 DNA: TGTGCCAGCAGTTACTCGTGGACAGGGTCCTCCTACGAGCAGTACTTC

D gene: NA
clone size: NA
J gene: TRBJ2-6
V gene: TRBV10-3
CDR3 protein: CAISDGGSAANVLTF
CDR3 DNA: TGTGCCATCAGTGATGGGGGGTCTGCGGCCAACGTCCTGACTTTC